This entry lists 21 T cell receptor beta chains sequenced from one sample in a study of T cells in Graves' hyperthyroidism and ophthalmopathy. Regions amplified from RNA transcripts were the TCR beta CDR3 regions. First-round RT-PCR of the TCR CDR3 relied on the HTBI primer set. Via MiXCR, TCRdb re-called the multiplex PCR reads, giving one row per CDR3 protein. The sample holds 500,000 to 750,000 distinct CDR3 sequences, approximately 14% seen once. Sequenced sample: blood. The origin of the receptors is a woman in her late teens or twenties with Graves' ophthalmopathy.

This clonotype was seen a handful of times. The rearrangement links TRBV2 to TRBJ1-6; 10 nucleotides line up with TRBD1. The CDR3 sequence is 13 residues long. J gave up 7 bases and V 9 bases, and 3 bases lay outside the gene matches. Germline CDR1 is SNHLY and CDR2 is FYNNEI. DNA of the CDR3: TGTGCCAGTAGGGACAGGGGAAATTCACCCCTCCACTTT. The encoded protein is CASRDRGNSPLHF. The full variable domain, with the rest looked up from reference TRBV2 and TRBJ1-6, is EPEVTQTPSHQVTQMGQEVILRCVPISNHLYFYWYRQILGQKVEFLVSFYNNEISEKSEIFDDQFSVERPDGSNFTLKIRSTKLEDSAMYFCASRDRGNSPLHFGNGTRLTVT.

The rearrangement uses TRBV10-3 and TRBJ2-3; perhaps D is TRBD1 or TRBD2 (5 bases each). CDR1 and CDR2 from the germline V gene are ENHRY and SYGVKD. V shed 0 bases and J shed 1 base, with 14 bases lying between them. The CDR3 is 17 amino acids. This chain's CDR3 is CAISESRGRGGTDTQYF. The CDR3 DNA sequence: TGTGCCATCAGTGAGTCGCGAGGCCGAGGGGGCACAGATACGCAGTATTTT.

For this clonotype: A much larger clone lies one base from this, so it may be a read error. In nucleotides, the CDR3 is TGTGCCAGCAGTTATGGGTTCGGACAGGGGTTTTACGAGCAGTTCTTC. Protein sequence: CASSYGFGQGFYEQFF. The genes are TRBV6-2 or TRBV6-3 and TRBJ2-7; 9 nucleotides line up with TRBD1. The DNA end is a closer match to TRBJ2-1, so the J assignment may be wrong. CDR1 is MNHEY and CDR2 is SVGEGT in the germline V gene. CDR3 length equals 16 residues.

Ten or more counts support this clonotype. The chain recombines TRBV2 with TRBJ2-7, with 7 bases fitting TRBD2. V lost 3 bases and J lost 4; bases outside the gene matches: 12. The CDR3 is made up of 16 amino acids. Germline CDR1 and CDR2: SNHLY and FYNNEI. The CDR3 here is CASSDNGLAASYEQYF. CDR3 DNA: TGTGCCAGCAGTGACAACGGGCTAGCGGCTAGTTACGAGCAGTACTTC.

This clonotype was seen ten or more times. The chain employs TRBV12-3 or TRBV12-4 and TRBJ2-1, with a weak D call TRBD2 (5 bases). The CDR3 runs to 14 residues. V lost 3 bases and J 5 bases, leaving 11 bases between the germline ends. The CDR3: CASSLAGLNNEQFF. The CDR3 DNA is TGTGCCAGCAGTTTGGCGGGCCTTAACAATGAGCAGTTCTTC.

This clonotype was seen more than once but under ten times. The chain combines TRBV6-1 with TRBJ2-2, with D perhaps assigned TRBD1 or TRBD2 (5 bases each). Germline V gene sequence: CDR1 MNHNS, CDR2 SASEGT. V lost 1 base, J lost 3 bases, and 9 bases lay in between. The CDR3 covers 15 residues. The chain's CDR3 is CASSEVEGYTGELFF. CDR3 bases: TGTGCCAGCAGTGAAGTCGAGGGGTACACCGGGGAGCTGTTTTTT.

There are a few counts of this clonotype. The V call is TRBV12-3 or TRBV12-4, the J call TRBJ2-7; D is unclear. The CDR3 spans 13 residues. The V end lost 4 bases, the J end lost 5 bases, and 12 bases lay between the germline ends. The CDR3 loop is CASSYLVYHEQYF. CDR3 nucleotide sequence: TGTGCCAGCAGTTATTTAGTCTACCACGAGCAGTACTTC.

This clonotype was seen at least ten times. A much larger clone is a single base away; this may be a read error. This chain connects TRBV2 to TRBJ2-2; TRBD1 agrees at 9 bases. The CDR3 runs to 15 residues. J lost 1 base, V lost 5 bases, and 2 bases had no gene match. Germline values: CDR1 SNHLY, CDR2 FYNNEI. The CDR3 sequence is CASSRQGENTGELFF. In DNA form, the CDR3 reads TGTGCCAGCAGTAGACAGGGGGAGAACACCGGGGAGCTGTTTTTT.

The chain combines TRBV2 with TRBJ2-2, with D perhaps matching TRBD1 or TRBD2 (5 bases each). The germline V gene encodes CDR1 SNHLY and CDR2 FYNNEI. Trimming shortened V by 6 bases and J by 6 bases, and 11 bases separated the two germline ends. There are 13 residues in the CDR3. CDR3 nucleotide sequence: TGTGCCAGCAGCCCGGGACGGTCCGGGGAGCTGTTTTTT. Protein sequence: CASSPGRSGELFF. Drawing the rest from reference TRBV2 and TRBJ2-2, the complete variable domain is EPEVTQTPSHQVTQMGQEVILRCVPISNHLYFYWYRQILGQKVEFLVSFYNNEISEKSEIFDDQFSVERPDGSNFTLKIRSTKLEDSAMYFCASSPGRSGELFFGEGSRLTVL.

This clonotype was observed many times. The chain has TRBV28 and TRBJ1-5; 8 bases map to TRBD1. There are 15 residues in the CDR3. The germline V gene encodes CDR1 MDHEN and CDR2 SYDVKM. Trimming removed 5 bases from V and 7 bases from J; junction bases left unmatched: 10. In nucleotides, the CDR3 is TGTGCCAGCAGTCTCATGACAGGGGCAGGGCAGCCCCAGCATTTT. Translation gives CASSLMTGAGQPQHF. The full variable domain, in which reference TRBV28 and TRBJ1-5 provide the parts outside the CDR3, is DVKVTQSSRYLVKRTGEKVFLECVQDMDHENMFWYRQDPGLGLRLIYFSYDVKMKEKGDIPEGYSVSREKKERFSLILESASTNQTSMYLCASSLMTGAGQPQHFGDGTRLSIL.

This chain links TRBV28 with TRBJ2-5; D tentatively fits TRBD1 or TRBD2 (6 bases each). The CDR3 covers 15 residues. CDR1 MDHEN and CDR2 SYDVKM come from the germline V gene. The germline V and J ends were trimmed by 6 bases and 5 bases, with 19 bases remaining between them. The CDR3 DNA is TGTGCCAGCAGCCGCAGTTCGGGGGCCCCCGAGACCCAGTACTTC. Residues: CASSRSSGAPETQYF.

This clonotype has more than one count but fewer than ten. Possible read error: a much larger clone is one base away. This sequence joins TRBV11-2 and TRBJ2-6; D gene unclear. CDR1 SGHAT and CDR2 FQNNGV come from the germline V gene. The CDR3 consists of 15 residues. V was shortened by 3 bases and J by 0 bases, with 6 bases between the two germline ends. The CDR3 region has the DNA TGTGCCAGCAGCTTTACAGACTCTGGGGCCAACGTCCTGACTTTC. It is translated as CASSFTDSGANVLTF. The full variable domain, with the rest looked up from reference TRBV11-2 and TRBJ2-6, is EAGVAQSPRYKIIEKRQSVAFWCNPISGHATLYWYQQILGQGPKLLIQFQNNGVVDDSQLPKDRFSAERLKGVDSTLKIQPAKLEDSAVYLCASSFTDSGANVLTFGAGSRLTVL.

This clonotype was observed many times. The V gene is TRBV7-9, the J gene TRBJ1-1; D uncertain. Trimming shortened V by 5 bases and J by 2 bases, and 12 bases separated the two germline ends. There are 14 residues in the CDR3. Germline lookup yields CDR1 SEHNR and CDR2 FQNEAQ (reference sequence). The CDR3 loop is CASSPRVENTEAFF. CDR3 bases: TGTGCCAGCAGCCCACGCGTGGAAAACACTGAAGCTTTCTTT.

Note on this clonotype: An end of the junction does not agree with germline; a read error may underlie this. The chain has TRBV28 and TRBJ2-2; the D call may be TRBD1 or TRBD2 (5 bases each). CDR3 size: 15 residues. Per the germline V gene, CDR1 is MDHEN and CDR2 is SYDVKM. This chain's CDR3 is CASSLPGTNTGEPFF. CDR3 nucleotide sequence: TGTGCCAGCAGTTTACCTGGGACGAACACCGGGGAGCCGTTTTTT.

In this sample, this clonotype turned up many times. CDR3 in amino acids: CASSEARQSLPYEQYF. CDR3 DNA: TGTGCCAGCAGTGAAGCCCGGCAGAGCCTACCCTACGAGCAGTACTTC. This rearrangement joins TRBV6-1 to TRBJ2-7; D gene uncertain. Trimming cost V 0 bases and J 2 bases, with 14 bases left between them. The CDR3 has 16 residues. Germline V CDR1 and CDR2: MNHNS, SASEGT.

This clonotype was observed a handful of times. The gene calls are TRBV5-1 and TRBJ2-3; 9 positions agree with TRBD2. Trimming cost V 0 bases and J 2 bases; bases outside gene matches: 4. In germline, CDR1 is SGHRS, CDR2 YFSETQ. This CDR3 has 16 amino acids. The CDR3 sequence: CASSLAGGRATDTQYF. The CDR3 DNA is TGCGCCAGCAGCTTGGCCGGCGGGAGGGCCACAGATACGCAGTATTTT.

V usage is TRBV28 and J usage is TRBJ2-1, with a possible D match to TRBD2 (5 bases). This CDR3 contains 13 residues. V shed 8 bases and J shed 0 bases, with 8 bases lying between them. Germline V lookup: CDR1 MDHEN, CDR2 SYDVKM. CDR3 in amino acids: CASAGSSYNEQFF. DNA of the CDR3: TGTGCCAGCGCGGGTTCCTCCTACAATGAGCAGTTCTTC.

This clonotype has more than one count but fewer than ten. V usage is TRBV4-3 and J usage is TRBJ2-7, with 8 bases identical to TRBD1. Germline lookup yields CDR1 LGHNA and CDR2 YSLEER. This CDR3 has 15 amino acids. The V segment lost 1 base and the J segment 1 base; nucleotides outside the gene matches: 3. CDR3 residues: CASSQVDRGSYEQYF. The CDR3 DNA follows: TGCGCCAGCAGCCAAGTCGACAGGGGATCCTACGAGCAGTACTTC.

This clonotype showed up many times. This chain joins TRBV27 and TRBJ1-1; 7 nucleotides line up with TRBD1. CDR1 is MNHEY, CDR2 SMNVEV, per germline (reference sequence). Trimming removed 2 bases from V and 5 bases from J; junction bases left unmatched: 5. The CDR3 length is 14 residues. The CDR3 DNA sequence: TGTGCCAGCAGTTTAAGACAGGGATTGACTGAAGCTTTCTTT. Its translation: CASSLRQGLTEAFF.

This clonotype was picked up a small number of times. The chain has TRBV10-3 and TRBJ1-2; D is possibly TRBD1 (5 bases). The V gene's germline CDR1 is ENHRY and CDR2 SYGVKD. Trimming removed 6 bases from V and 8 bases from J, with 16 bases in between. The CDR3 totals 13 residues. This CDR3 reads CAISLVGGEGYTF. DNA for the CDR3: TGTGCCATCAGCCTTGTTGGGGGTGAGGGCTACACCTTC.

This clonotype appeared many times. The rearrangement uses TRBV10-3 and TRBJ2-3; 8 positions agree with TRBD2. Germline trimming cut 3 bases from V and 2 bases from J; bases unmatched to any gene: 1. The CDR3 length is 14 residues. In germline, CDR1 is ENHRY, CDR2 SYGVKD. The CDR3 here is CAISDSGVTDTQYF. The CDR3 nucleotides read TGTGCCATCAGTGATAGCGGGGTCACAGATACGCAGTATTTT.